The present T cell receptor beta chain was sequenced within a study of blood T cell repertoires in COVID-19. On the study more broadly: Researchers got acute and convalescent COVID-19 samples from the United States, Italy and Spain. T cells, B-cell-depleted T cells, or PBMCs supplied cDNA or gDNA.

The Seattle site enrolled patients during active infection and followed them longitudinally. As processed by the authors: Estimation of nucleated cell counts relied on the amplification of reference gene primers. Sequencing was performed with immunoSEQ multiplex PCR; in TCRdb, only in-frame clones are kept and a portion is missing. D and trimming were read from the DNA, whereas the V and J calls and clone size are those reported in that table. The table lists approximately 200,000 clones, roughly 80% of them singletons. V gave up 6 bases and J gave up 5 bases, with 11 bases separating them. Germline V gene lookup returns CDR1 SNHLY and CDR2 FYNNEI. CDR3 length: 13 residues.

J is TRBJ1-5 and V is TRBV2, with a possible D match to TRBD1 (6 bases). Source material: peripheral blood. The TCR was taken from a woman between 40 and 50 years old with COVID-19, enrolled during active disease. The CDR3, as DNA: TGTGCCAGCAGGGGGGAGGGGGATCAGCCCCAGCATTTT. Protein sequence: CASRGEGDQPQHF.